Reported below is one T cell receptor beta chain. Its antigen is not identified. Profiled with immunoSEQ multiplex PCR; TCRdb holds only in-frame clones, not every one. The sample lists tens of thousands of clones; 88% were seen once. The data originate from a study of identifying expanded T cells in peripheral blood. Study observations and caveats: Technical replicates showed around 1.2 changed clones; two weeks approximately 15; four weeks 19.

Germline V CDR1 and CDR2: LNHDA, SQIVND (reference sequence). The V and J ends lost 5 bases and 1 base respectively, with 3 bases between them. The CDR3 length is 12 residues. Sequencing input: blood. This clonotype originated in a person aged 18-70 years in good health. The chain has TRBV19 and TRBJ1-5, with D unresolved. The CDR3 region is CASSWSNQPQHF. The CDR3 nucleotides read TGTGCCAGTAGTTGGAGCAATCAGCCCCAGCATTTT.